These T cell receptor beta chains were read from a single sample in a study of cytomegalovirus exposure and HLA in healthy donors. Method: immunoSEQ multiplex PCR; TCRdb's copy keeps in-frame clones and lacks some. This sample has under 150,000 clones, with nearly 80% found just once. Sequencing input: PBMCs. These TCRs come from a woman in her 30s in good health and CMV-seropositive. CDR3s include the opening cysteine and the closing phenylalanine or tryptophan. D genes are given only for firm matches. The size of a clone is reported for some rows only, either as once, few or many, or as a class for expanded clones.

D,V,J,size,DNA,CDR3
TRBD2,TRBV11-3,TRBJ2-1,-,TGTGCCAGCAGCTTAGGGGCTAGCGGGGGGGGCAATGAGCAGTTCTTC,CASSLGASGGGNEQFF
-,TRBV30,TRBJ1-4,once,TGTGCCTGGAGTGCAGGTAGTGAAAAACTGTTTTTT,CAWSAGSEKLFF
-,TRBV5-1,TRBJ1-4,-,TGCGCCAGCAGCTTTCAGGGCCTAGAAGAAAAACTGTTTTTT,CASSFQGLEEKLFF
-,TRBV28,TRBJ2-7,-,TGTGCCAGCAGTTACCCCCCAGGATACGAGCAGTACTTC,CASSYPPGYEQYF
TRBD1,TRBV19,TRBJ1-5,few,TGTGCCAGTAGTAGACAGGGGGCCAATCAGCCCCAGCATTTT,CASSRQGANQPQHF
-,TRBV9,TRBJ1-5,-,TGTGCCAGCAGCGGCGGGGGAAGTTTTCAGCCCCAGCATTTT,CASSGGGSFQPQHF
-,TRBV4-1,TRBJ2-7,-,TGCGCCAGCAGCCAAGATCATCGGCGGCTCGAGCAGTACTTC,CASSQDHRRLEQYF
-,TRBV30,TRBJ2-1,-,TGTGCCTGGAGTGCCAGACAGGAGCAGTTCTTC,CAWSARQEQFF
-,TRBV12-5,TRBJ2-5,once,TGTGCTAGTGCCCCGGGGGTGATACAAGAGACCCAGTACTTC,CASAPGVIQETQYF
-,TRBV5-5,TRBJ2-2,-,TGTGCCAGCACCGGGGAAGGCAGTATGGTGTACGGGGAGCTGTTTTTT,CASTGEGSMVYGELFF
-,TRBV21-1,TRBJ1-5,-,TGTGCCAGCATTCCGATTAAACAGGATCAGCCCCAGCATTTT,CASIPIKQDQPQHF
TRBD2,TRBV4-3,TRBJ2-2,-,TGCGCCAGCAAACTAGCGGGGACCGGGGAGCTGTTTTTT,CASKLAGTGELFF
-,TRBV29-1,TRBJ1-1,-,TGCAGCGTATTTTCTGGTGGGGGAGGCACTGAAGCTTTCTTT,CSVFSGGGGTEAFF
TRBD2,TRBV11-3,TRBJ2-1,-,TGTGCCAGCAGCCCCCGGGCTAGCGGGGGGACGTATGAGCAGTTCTTC,CASSPRASGGTYEQFF
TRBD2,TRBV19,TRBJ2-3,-,TGTGCCAGTAGTCCCTTACTAGCGGGGGTTAGCACAGATACGCAGTATTTT,CASSPLLAGVSTDTQYF
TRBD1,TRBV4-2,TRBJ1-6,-,TGTGCCAGCAGCCAAGAGGGGACAGCCTATAATTCACCCCTCCACTTT,CASSQEGTAYNSPLHF
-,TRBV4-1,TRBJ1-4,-,TGCGCCAGCAGCCAAGATACGGGGAGCCGAAGAGAAAAACTGTTTTTT,CASSQDTGSRREKLFF
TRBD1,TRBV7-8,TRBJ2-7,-,TGTGCCAGCAGCCAGGACAGGGGCCACGAGCAGTACTTC,CASSQDRGHEQYF
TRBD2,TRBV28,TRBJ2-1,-,TGTGCCAGCAGTTTTACTAGCGGGGGCCCGCCGTTCTTC,CASSFTSGGPPFF
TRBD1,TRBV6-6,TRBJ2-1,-,TGTGCCAGCAGGCTACAGGGGGATCAGTACTACAATGAGCAGTTCTTC,CASRLQGDQYYNEQFF
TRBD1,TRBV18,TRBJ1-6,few,TGTGCCAGCTCACCAGGACAGGGCAATTCACCCCTCCACTTT,CASSPGQGNSPLHF
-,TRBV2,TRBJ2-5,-,TGTGCCAGCAGTGGCAGGGTGGAGACCCAGTACTTC,CASSGRVETQYF
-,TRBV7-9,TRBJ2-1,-,TGTGCCAGCATTCTGGGGGGGCCTGGGCAGTTCTTC,CASILGGPGQFF
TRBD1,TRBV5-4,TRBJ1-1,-,TGTGCCAGCAGCTTGGATACAGGGGTCACTGAAGCTTTCTTT,CASSLDTGVTEAFF
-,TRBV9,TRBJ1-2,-,TGTGCCAGCAGCGTAAGCGACCGAAACTATGGCTACACCTTC,CASSVSDRNYGYTF
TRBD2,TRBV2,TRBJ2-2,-,TGTGCCAGCAGTGAAAGACTAGCGGGGGGCCGGAACACCGGGGAGCTGTTTTTT,CASSERLAGGRNTGELFF
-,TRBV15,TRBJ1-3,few,TGTGCCACCAGCAGAGCCAGGTCTGGGGGAAACACCATATATTTT,CATSRARSGGNTIYF
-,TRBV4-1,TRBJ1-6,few,TGCGCCAGCAGCCCTAGGTGGAGGGGAGAGGCACCCCTCCACTTT,CASSPRWRGEAPLHF
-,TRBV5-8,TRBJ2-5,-,TGTGCCAGCAGCGCAAAGAGACAGGGACTCTTCCAAGAGACCCAGTACTTC,CASSAKRQGLFQETQYF
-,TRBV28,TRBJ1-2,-,TGTGCCAGCAGTCCAGGGGTCTATGGCTACACCTTC,CASSPGVYGYTF
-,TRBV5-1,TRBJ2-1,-,TGCGCCAGCAGCTTGGCCTTGCGGACCTACAATGAGCAGTTCTTC,CASSLALRTYNEQFF
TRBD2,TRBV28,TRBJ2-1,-,TGTGCCAGCAGCCGTAGCGGGGGGCAGTCCTACAATGAGCAGTTCTTC,CASSRSGGQSYNEQFF
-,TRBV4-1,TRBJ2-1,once,TGCGCCAGCAGCCACAGACCAAAGGGGTCTGAGCAGTTCTTC,CASSHRPKGSEQFF
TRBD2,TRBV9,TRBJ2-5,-,TGTGCCAGCAGCGTAGGGCCGTTGGGGGGGCAAGAGACCCAGTACTTC,CASSVGPLGGQETQYF
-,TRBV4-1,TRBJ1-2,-,TGCGCCAGCACCCCCTCGGGTGCCTATGGCTACACCTTC,CASTPSGAYGYTF
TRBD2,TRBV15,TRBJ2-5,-,TGTGCCACCAGCACAGTTAGCGGGGGGGGATTGGAGACCCAGTACTTC,CATSTVSGGGLETQYF
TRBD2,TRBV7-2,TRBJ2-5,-,TGTGCCAGCAGCTACCAGATACCGGGACTAGCGGGGGGCGGAGAGACCCAGTACTTC,CASSYQIPGLAGGGETQYF
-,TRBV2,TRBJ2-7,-,TGCGGGTGGCGGACCCCCTCACCGGGGGAGCAGTACTTC,CGWRTPSPGEQYF
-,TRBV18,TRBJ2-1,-,TGTGCCAGCTCACCAACGACTAGCTCCTACAATGAGCAGTTCTTC,CASSPTTSSYNEQFF
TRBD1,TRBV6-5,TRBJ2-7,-,TGTGCCAGCAGTGAAGACAGGGTTTCCTACGAGCAGTACTTC,CASSEDRVSYEQYF
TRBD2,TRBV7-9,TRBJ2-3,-,TGTGCCAGCAGCTCATTACAGGGGAAGCTAGCGGGGCCCGATACGCAGTATTTT,CASSSLQGKLAGPDTQYF
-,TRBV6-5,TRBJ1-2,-,TGTGCCAGCAGTTACTCCCCACAGGTCTTCTATGGCTACACCTTC,CASSYSPQVFYGYTF
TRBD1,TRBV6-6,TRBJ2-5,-,TGTGCCAGCAGTTTCATGGGACAGGGGGTTCAAGAGACCCAGTACTTC,CASSFMGQGVQETQYF
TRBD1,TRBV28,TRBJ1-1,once,TGTGCCAGCAGGCGGGGACAGCCGAACACTGAAGCTTTCTTT,CASRRGQPNTEAFF
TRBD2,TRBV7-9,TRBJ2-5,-,TGTGCCAGCAGCTTAGGGGCTAGCGGGGGTCAAGAGACCCAGTACTTC,CASSLGASGGQETQYF
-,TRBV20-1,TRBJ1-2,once,TGCAGTGAAAGACAGAACTATGGCTACACCTTC,CSERQNYGYTF
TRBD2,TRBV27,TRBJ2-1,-,TGTGCCAGCAGCCGCGGGACTAGCGGATACAATGAGCAGTTCTTC,CASSRGTSGYNEQFF
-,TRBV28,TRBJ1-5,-,TGTGCCAGCAGCGCGACCCGCAGGGCGCAGCCCCAGCATTTT,CASSATRRAQPQHF
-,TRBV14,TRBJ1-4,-,TGTGCCAGCAGCGCTTGGGAGTCAACTAATGAAAAACTGTTTTTT,CASSAWESTNEKLFF
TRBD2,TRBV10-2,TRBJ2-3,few,TGCGCCAGCCGTAGCGGGGGGGGGACAGATACGCAGTATTTT,CASRSGGGTDTQYF
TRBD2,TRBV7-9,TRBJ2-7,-,TGTGCCAGCAGCACGGACGGGGGGTTCGAGCAGTACTTC,CASSTDGGFEQYF
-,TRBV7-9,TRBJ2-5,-,TGTGCCAGCAGCTTGCAGGGTGCACAAGAGACCCAGTACTTC,CASSLQGAQETQYF
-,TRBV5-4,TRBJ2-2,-,TGTGCCAGCAGCTTGGTCGCGGGTAACACCGGGGAGCTGTTTTTT,CASSLVAGNTGELFF
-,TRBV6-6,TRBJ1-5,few,TGTGCCAGCAGTTACTCGATCGGTCAGCCCCAGCATTTT,CASSYSIGQPQHF
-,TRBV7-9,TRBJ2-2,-,TGTGCCACCCGTGTTATTGGGGGCGCGAACACCGGGGAGCTGTTTTTT,CATRVIGGANTGELFF
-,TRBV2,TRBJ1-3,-,TGTGCCAGCAGTGAATGGACGGGAGGCTCTGGAAACACCATATATTTT,CASSEWTGGSGNTIYF
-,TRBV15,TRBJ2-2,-,TGTGCCACCAGAGGCCAGGAACGCGAACACCGGGGAGCTGTTTTT,CATRGQEREHRGAVF
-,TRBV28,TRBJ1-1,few,TGTGCCAGCAGTTTCTCAGGGGCCTCAGTGGCTTTCTTT,CASSFSGASVAFF
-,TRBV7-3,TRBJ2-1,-,TGTGCCAGCAGCCCACACAGGGAGGGTGAGCAGTTCTTC,CASSPHREGEQFF